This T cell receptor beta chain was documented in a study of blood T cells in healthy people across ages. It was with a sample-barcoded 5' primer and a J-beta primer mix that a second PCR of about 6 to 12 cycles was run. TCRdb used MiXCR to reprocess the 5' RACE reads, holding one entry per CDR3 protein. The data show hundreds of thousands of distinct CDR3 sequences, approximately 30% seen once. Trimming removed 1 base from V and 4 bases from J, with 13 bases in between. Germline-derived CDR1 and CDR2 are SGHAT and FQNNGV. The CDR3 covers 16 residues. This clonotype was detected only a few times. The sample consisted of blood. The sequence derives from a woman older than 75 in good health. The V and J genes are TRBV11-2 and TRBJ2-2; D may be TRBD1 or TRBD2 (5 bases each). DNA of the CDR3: TGTGCCAGCAGCTTAGCTGTCTCGGGGCTCACCGGGGAGCTGTTTTTT. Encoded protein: CASSLAVSGLTGELFF.